This T cell receptor beta chain was sequenced in a study of early T cells in non-severe SARS-CoV-2 infection. Individual cDNA molecules received unique molecular identifiers during library preparation. TCRdb re-analysed the 5' RACE reads in MiXCR, keeping a single row per CDR3 protein. This sample carries over 25,000 distinct CDR3 sequences, approximately 5.4% of them seen once, and the ten largest clones take roughly 0.88%. In germline, CDR1 is DFQATT, CDR2 SNEGSKA (reference sequence). V lost 3 bases, J lost 6 bases, and 8 bases stayed unmatched. The CDR3 consists of 14 residues. The receptor comes from an adult who was a healthcare worker with PCR-confirmed SARS-CoV-2 infection or an uninfected control (not recorded which). The sequencing sample was made of whole blood. This chain links TRBV20-1 with TRBJ2-1, with 7 bases fitting TRBD1. The CDR3 spells CSASLPGQLNEQFF. CDR3 bases: TGCAGTGCTAGTTTGCCGGGACAGCTCAATGAGCAGTTCTTC.